This T cell receptor beta chain appears in the sequencing data of a study of blood T cell repertoires in COVID-19. The CDR3 loop spans 15 amino acids. Germline CDR1 SQVTM, CDR2 ANQGSEA. With V trimmed by 4 bases and J by 6 bases, 11 bases remained unmatched. Assay used: immunoSEQ multiplex PCR; TCRdb lists only in-frame clones, some missing. The sample carries around 200,000 clones, roughly 80% recorded once. This clone came up once. What was sequenced was peripheral blood. The TCR comes from a human donor in a cohort sampled during active COVID-19. The chain joins TRBV29-1 to TRBJ2-7; the match to TRBD1 covers 11 bases. The CDR3 spells CSVGDRGLVSLEQYF. In DNA, the CDR3 is TGCAGCGTTGGGGACAGGGGGTTGGTTTCCCTCGAGCAGTACTTC.